Reported below is one T cell receptor (beta chain). Its antigen remains unidentified. No base quality values were provided; no much bigger clone lies one nucleotide off. A distance of 17 bases separates the germline ends of V and J, which lose 2 bases and 0 bases respectively. Taken from cysteine to phenylalanine, the CDR3 has 17 residues. The DNA shown is the 51-base CDR3, in frame from base 1. Via the germline V gene, CDR1 is WSHSY and CDR2 SAAADI. The study tested focal radiation therapy combined with CTLA-4 blockade (ipilimumab) in patients with chemo-refractory metastatic non-small-cell lung cancer. Receptors were amplified or captured by the immunoSEQ multiplex PCR assay. TCRdb retrieved this table from immuneACCESS and kept in-frame rearrangements only. Not all clones are present; in checked studies, unresolved V genes account for under half, and no reason is known for the remainder. The sample data list around 18,000 clones, and about 82% of these were observed just once. Of the sample, around 24% is held by the ten largest clones.

This sample was taken from a study of radiotherapy plus CTLA-4 blockade in lung cancer (dated by TCRdb to 2016 to 2018). The study in broad terms: Objective responses occurred in approximately 19% of enrolled patients, and just over 30% achieved disease control. What the research found in general, with its limitations: After treatment with radiotherapy and ipilimumab, TCR clones that came from tumors expanded in the peripheral blood. Increased serum interferon-beta after radiation, together with early dynamic changes in blood T cell clones, were reported to be the strongest predictors of response.

This sequence originates from a human donor with non-small cell lung cancer whose response to radiotherapy plus ipilimumab could not be evaluated. The specimen comprised peripheral blood, sampled from a patient treated with radiotherapy plus ipilimumab. The rearranged chain carries TRBV10-2 and TRBJ2-7, and TRBD2 may be the D gene, going by 6 matching bases. CDR3 reads: CASSELLLFGGSYEQYF. In nucleotide form, the sequence is TGCGCCAGCAGTGAGCTCCTTTTGTTCGGGGGCTCCTACGAGCAGTACTTC.